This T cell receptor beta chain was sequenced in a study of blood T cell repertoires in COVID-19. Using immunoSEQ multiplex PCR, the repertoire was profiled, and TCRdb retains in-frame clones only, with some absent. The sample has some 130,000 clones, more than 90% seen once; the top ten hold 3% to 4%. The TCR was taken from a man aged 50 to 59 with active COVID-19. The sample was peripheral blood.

CDR3 amino acids: CASSKDPGTGFLLTKRIQYF. CDR3 DNA: TGTGCCAGCAGCAAAGACCCCGGGACAGGGTTCTTGTTGACCAAACGGATTCAGTACTTC. V gene TRBV21-1 combines with J gene TRBJ2-4; TRBD1, as called in the table, went unchecked against the DNA. TRBV21-1 is marked as a pseudogene. The CDR3 sequence is 20 residues long.